This entry lists 21 T cell receptor beta chains sequenced from one sample in a study of blood T cell repertoires in COVID-19. Data came from immunoSEQ multiplex PCR; TCRdb stores just in-frame clones and leaves some out. The sample holds some 300,000 clones, roughly 88% seen once. The sequencing sample was made of peripheral blood. Source of these receptors: a woman aged 25 to 45 who had recovered from COVID-19.

The rearrangement uses TRBV7-8 and TRBJ2-2; weak D call: TRBD2 (5 bases). The germline CDR1 and CDR2 sequences are SGHVS and FQNEAQ. The CDR3 is made up of 14 amino acids. Trimming shortened V by 0 bases and J by 6 bases, and 8 bases separated the two germline ends. The CDR3: CASSLARRAGELFF. Here the CDR3 DNA reads TGTGCCAGCAGCTTAGCGCGGCGGGCCGGGGAGCTGTTTTTT.

The chain couples TRBV5-4 to TRBJ2-3; D might be TRBD1 (6 bases). V gave up 4 bases and J gave up 2 bases, with 11 bases separating them. This CDR3 spans 14 amino acids. In germline, CDR1 is SGHNT, CDR2 YYREEE (reference sequence). This CDR3 is CASSADRPTDTQYF. CDR3 DNA: TGTGCCAGCAGCGCAGACAGGCCCACAGATACGCAGTATTTT. The full variable domain, rest sourced from reference TRBV5-4 and TRBJ2-3, is ETGVTQSPTHLIKTRGQQVTLRCSSQSGHNTVSWYQQALGQGPQFIFQYYREEENGRGNFPPRFSGLQFPNYSSELNVNALELDDSALYLCASSADRPTDTQYFGPGTRLTVL.

The CDR3 bases are TGTGCCAGCAGTTACTTTACAGAGGAAGCTTTCTTT. Its protein product is CASSYFTEEAFF. The gene calls are TRBV6-5 and TRBJ1-1; D is uncertain. Germline V gives CDR1 MNHEY, CDR2 SVGAGI. The CDR3 contains 12 residues. V gave up 1 base and J gave up 8 bases, with 8 bases separating them.

This clone showed up just once. Compared with germline, one end of the junction differs, possibly owing to a read error. The rearrangement joins TRBV7-9 to TRBJ2-3; D is ambiguous. The V gene's germline CDR1 is SEHNR and CDR2 FQNEAQ (reference sequence). This CDR3 is 8 amino acids long. As DNA, the CDR3 is TGTGCCAGCAGCTCCTCGGGTTTT. Amino acid sequence: CASSSSGF.

The chain has TRBV2 and TRBJ2-6; TRBD1 matches 7 bases. The CDR3 consists of 16 residues. From germline, CDR1 is SNHLY and CDR2 FYNNEI. The V gene end was trimmed by 3 bases and the J gene end by 1 base; junction bases not matched to a gene: 3. The CDR3 sequence is CASSEDRPSGANVLTF. The CDR3 region has the DNA TGTGCCAGCAGTGAGGACAGGCCGTCTGGGGCCAACGTCCTGACTTTC.

The genes are TRBV21-1 and TRBJ2-3; the table's TRBD1 call for D was not verified on the DNA. TRBV21-1 counts as a pseudogene. CDR3 length: 15 residues. The CDR3 is CASSSMTGETDTQYF. The CDR3 bases are TGTGCCAGCAGCAGCATGACAGGGGAGACAGATACGCAGTATTTT.

This chain uses TRBV19 with TRBJ2-2; weak D call: TRBD1 (5 bases). Germline V gene sequence: CDR1 LNHDA, CDR2 SQIVND (reference sequence). The CDR3 consists of 14 residues. V lost 5 bases and J lost 1, with 8 bases in between. This CDR3 is CASSLGQNTGELFF. The CDR3 DNA reads as TGTGCCAGTAGTCTTGGACAGAACACCGGGGAGCTGTTTTTT.

The chain uses TRBV28 and TRBJ1-4; 9 bases line up with TRBD1. The CDR3 covers 14 residues. Trimming took 7 bases from V and 6 from J; bases not matched to a gene: 6. Per germline, CDR1 MDHEN and CDR2 SYDVKM. CDR3 DNA sequence: TGTGCCAGCACCCTCCGACAGGGGGATGAAAAACTGTTTTTT. Residues: CASTLRQGDEKLFF.

The CDR3 is CASSPPGPGELFF. In nucleotides, the CDR3 is TGTGCCAGCTCACCACCGGGCCCCGGGGAGCTGTTTTTT. V usage is TRBV18 and J usage is TRBJ2-2; unclear D gene. Trimming shortened V by 0 bases and J by 6 bases, and 5 bases separated the two germline ends. CDR1 KGHSH and CDR2 LQKENI come from the germline V gene. This CDR3 region has 13 residues. Looking up the rest from reference TRBV18 and TRBJ2-2 gives the full variable domain: NAGVMQNPRHLVRRRGQEARLRCSPMKGHSHVYWYRQLPEEGLKFMVYLQKENIIDESGMPKERFSAEFPKEGPSILRIQQVVRGDSAAYFCASSPPGPGELFFGEGSRLTVL.

The count of this clone is one. This sequence joins TRBV5-5 and TRBJ2-1, with a tentative D call TRBD1 (6 bases). The germline CDR1 and CDR2 sequences are SGHKS and YYEKEE (reference sequence). There are 14 residues in the CDR3. Trimming shortened V by 2 bases and J by 6 bases, and 12 bases separated the two germline ends. Here the CDR3 reads CASSFGDTFNEQFF. The CDR3 DNA reads as TGTGCCAGCAGCTTCGGGGACACCTTCAATGAGCAGTTCTTC.

The V and J genes are TRBV12-3 or TRBV12-4 and TRBJ2-3, with D unclear. CDR3 size: 12 residues. V lost 5 bases and J lost 5, with 8 bases in between. The CDR3 region is CASSPLRDTQYF. In DNA, the CDR3 is TGTGCCAGCAGTCCCCTCCGAGATACGCAGTATTTT.

This chain uses TRBV19 with TRBJ2-7; 8 bases are a match to TRBD1. Trimming removed 5 bases from V and 3 bases from J; junction bases left unmatched: 3. The V gene's germline CDR1 is LNHDA and CDR2 SQIVND (reference sequence). This CDR3 is built from 13 residues. In DNA form, the CDR3 reads TGTGCCAGTAGTCCCGGGACAGGCTACGAGCAGTACTTC. Protein sequence: CASSPGTGYEQYF.

The gene calls are TRBV5-1 and TRBJ1-5, with TRBD1 matching over 8 bases. CDR1 is SGHRS and CDR2 is YFSETQ in the germline V gene. There are 16 residues in the CDR3. V gave up 0 bases and J gave up 3 bases; unmatched junction bases: 5. The DNA for the CDR3 is TGCGCCAGCAGCTTGGATGGACAGGGCTACAATCAGCCCCAGCATTTT. This translates into CASSLDGQGYNQPQHF.

J is TRBJ1-1 and V is TRBV4-3; D perhaps matches TRBD1 (5 bases). Germline loops: CDR1 LGHNA, CDR2 YSLEER. Trimming pared 3 bases from V and 4 bases from J, leaving 18 bases between. This CDR3 spans 16 amino acids. Here the CDR3 DNA reads TGCGCCAGCAGCCAGGAATTCTATAATCAGGGCACTGAAGCTTTCTTT. It specifies CASSQEFYNQGTEAFF.

The chain carries TRBV15 and TRBJ2-3; 8 positions agree with TRBD2. The V and J ends lost 2 bases and 0 bases, in that order; junction bases with no gene match: 4. This CDR3 is built from 16 residues. Germline V gene data show CDR1 as LNHNV and CDR2 as YYDKDF (reference sequence). The CDR3 bases are TGTGCCACCAGCAGACAACTAGCGGCTAGCACAGATACGCAGTATTTT. Amino acids: CATSRQLAASTDTQYF. The entire variable domain, with the rest obtained from reference TRBV15 and TRBJ2-3, is as follows: DAMVIQNPRYQVTQFGKPVTLSCSQTLNHNVMYWYQQKSSQAPKLLFHYYDKDFNNEADTPDNFQSRRPNTSFCFLDIRSPGLGDTAMYLCATSRQLAASTDTQYFGPGTRLTVL.

This chain joins TRBV5-1 and TRBJ2-4, with 9 bases identical to TRBD2. The CDR3 is made up of 16 amino acids. Germline lookup yields CDR1 SGHRS and CDR2 YFSETQ. V was clipped by 2 bases and J by 6 bases; unmatched bases: 9. The CDR3 is CASSLGAGGPGNIQYF. In DNA, the CDR3 is TGCGCCAGCAGCTTAGGAGCGGGGGGCCCCGGAAACATTCAGTACTTC.

The chain has TRBV3-1 (or the pseudogene TRBV3-2) and TRBJ2-3; 7 nucleotides match TRBD1. Germline V CDR1 and CDR2: LGHDT, YNNKEL (reference sequence). This CDR3 has 16 residues. The J segment lost 0 bases and the V segment lost 4 bases, leaving 7 bases of the junction unmatched. The CDR3 DNA reads TGTGCCAGCAGCCGCACGTTGACAGGGAGCACAGATACGCAGTATTTT. This encodes CASSRTLTGSTDTQYF.

The chain couples TRBV27 to TRBJ1-2; 9 bases line up with TRBD1. The CDR3 has 13 residues. Germline V gives CDR1 MNHEY, CDR2 SMNVEV (reference sequence). V lost 5 bases to trimming and J lost 8 bases; unmatched junction nucleotides: 6. The CDR3 DNA sequence: TGTGCCAGCAGTCCCCGGACAGGGGCCGGCTACACCTTC. The encoded protein is CASSPRTGAGYTF.

The chain has TRBV2 and TRBJ1-4; D uncertain. The ends were cut back, 2 bases at V and 0 bases at J, with 10 bases in the middle. From germline, CDR1 is SNHLY and CDR2 FYNNEI. The CDR3 totals 16 residues. The CDR3, as DNA: TGTGCCAGCAGTGAACCCCAGGAGGCAACTAATGAAAAACTGTTTTTT. Protein product: CASSEPQEATNEKLFF. Drawing the rest from reference TRBV2 and TRBJ1-4, the complete variable domain is EPEVTQTPSHQVTQMGQEVILRCVPISNHLYFYWYRQILGQKVEFLVSFYNNEISEKSEIFDDQFSVERPDGSNFTLKIRSTKLEDSAMYFCASSEPQEATNEKLFFGSGTQLSVL.

The chain combines TRBV3-1 (or the pseudogene TRBV3-2) with TRBJ2-7; possible D gene TRBD2, 5 bases. The CDR3 has 20 residues. Germline V lookup: CDR1 LGHDT, CDR2 YNNKEL (reference sequence). Trimming took off 0 bases at V and 0 bases at J, with 24 bases between the two ends. The DNA for the CDR3 is TGTGCCAGCAGCCAAGAAGTAAGTCCCGGATACGACTACTCCTCCTACGAGCAGTACTTC. Its translation is CASSQEVSPGYDYSSYEQYF.

The chain is built from TRBV5-6 and TRBJ1-2; 8 bases match TRBD1. CDR3 length equals 13 residues. The J segment lost 5 bases and the V segment lost 6 bases, leaving 6 bases of the junction unmatched. Germline V gives CDR1 SGHDT, CDR2 YYEEEE. In DNA form, the CDR3 reads TGTGCCAGCAACGGACAGGGCCGGTATGGCTACACCTTC. Translated, it gives CASNGQGRYGYTF.